This T cell receptor (beta chain) comes out of a study of blood T cell repertoires in COVID-19. The germline CDR1 and CDR2 sequences are DFQATT and SNEGSKA (reference sequence). This CDR3 region has 15 residues. V lost 3 bases and J 9 bases, leaving 21 bases between the germline ends. This table comes from immunoSEQ multiplex PCR, and its TCRdb copy is limited to in-frame clones, with some not included. Of 150,000 to 200,000 clones listed, 70% to 90% are singletons. Specimen: peripheral blood. This chain joins TRBV20-1 and TRBJ2-1; possibly TRBD2 for D (5 bases). The sequence derives from a young woman with acute or convalescent COVID-19. The CDR3 coding sequence is TGCAGTGCTAGTCCCCTAGAGAGGAGGCTGGGTGAGCAGTTCTTC. It yields the protein CSASPLERRLGEQFF.